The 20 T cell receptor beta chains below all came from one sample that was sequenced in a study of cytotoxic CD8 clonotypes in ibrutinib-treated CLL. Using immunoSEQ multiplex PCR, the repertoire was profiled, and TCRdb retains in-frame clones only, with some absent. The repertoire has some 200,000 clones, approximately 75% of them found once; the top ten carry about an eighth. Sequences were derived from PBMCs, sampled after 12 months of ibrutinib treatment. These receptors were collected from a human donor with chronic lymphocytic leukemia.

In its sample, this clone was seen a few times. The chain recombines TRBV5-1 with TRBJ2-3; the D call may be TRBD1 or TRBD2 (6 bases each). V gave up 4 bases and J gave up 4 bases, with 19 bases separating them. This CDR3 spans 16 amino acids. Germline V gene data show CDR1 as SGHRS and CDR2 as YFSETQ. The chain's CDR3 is CASSPEGRGAADTQYF. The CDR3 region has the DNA TGCGCCAGCAGCCCCGAGGGAAGGGGGGCGGCAGATACGCAGTATTTT.

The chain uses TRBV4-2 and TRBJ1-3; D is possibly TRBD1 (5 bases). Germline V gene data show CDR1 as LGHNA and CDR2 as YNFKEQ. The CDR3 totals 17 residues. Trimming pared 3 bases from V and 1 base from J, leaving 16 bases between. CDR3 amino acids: CASSHLGHGRSGNTIYF. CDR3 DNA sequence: TGTGCCAGCAGCCATCTGGGGCACGGTCGTTCTGGAAACACCATATATTTT.

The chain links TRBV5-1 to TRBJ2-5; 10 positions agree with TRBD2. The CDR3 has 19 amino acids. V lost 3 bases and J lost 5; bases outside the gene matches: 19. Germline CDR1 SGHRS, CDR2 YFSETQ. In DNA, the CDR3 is TGCGCCAGCAGCTCGAAGCCCGGTGCTCTAGCGGGAGTTGATGAGACCCAGTACTTC. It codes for CASSSKPGALAGVDETQYF.

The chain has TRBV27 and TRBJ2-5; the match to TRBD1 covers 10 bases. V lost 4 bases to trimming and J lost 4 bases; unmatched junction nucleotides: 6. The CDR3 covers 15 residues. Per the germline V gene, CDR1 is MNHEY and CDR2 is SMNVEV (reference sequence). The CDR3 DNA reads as TGTGCCAGCAGTTCCTGGACAGGGGGGACAGAGACCCAGTACTTC. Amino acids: CASSSWTGGTETQYF.

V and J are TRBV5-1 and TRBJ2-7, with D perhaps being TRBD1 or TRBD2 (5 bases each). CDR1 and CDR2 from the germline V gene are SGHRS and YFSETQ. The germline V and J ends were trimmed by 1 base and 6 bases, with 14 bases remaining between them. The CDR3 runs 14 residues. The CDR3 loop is CASSLSQGVIEQYF. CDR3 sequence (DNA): TGCGCCAGCAGCTTGAGCCAGGGAGTGATCGAGCAGTACTTC.

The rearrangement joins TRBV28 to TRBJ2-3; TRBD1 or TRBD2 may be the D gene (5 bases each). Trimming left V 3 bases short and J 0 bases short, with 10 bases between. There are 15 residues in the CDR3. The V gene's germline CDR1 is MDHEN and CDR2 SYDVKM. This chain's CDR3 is CASSFGAASTDTQYF. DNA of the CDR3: TGTGCCAGCAGTTTCGGGGCGGCTAGCACAGATACGCAGTATTTT. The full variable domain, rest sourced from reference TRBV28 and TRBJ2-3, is DVKVTQSSRYLVKRTGEKVFLECVQDMDHENMFWYRQDPGLGLRLIYFSYDVKMKEKGDIPEGYSVSREKKERFSLILESASTNQTSMYLCASSFGAASTDTQYFGPGTRLTVL.

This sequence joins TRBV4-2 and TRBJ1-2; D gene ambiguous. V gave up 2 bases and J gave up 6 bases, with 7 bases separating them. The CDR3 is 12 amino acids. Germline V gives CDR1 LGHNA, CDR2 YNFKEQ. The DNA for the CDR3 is TGTGCCAGCAGCCAACCCACGGATGGCTACACCTTC. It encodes CASSQPTDGYTF.

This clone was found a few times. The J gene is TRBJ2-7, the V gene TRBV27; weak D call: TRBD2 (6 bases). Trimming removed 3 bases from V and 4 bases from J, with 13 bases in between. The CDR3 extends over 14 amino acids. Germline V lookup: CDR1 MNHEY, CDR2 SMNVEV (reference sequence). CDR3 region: CASSFSGRGYEQYF. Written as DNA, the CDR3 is TGTGCCAGCAGTTTTTCCGGGAGAGGGTACGAGCAGTACTTC.

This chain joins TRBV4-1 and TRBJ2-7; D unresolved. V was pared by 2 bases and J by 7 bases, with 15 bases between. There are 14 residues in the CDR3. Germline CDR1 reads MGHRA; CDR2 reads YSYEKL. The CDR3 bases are TGCGCCAGCAGCCAATGGGTGGTCCGCCGGGAGCAGTACTTC. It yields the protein CASSQWVVRREQYF.

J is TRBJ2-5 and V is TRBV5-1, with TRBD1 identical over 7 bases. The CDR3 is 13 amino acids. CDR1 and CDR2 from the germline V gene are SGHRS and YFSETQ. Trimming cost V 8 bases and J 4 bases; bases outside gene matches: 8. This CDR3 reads CASKTNRGETQYF. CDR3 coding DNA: TGCGCCAGTAAAACGAACAGGGGAGAGACCCAGTACTTC.

The CDR3 is CASSLKSDGPEQYF. The CDR3 coding sequence is TGTGCCAGCAGTTTAAAATCGGACGGGCCCGAGCAGTACTTC. J is TRBJ2-7 and V is TRBV28; D is unclear. The ends were cut back, 2 bases at V and 6 bases at J, with 14 bases in the middle. CDR3 length: 14 residues. The germline CDR1 and CDR2 sequences are MDHEN and SYDVKM.

The CDR3 region is CASSLVAGGPRDEQFF. The CDR3 coding sequence is TGTGCCAGCAGCCTTGTAGCGGGAGGGCCGAGGGATGAGCAGTTCTTC. The genes are TRBV11-2 and TRBJ2-1; 11 nucleotides match TRBD2. Germline V gives CDR1 SGHAT, CDR2 FQNNGV. V was pared by 5 bases and J by 8 bases, with 11 bases of the junction left unmatched. The CDR3 contains 16 residues. Full variable domain (remainder filled in from reference TRBV11-2 and TRBJ2-1): EAGVAQSPRYKIIEKRQSVAFWCNPISGHATLYWYQQILGQGPKLLIQFQNNGVVDDSQLPKDRFSAERLKGVDSTLKIQPAKLEDSAVYLCASSLVAGGPRDEQFFGPGTRLTVL.

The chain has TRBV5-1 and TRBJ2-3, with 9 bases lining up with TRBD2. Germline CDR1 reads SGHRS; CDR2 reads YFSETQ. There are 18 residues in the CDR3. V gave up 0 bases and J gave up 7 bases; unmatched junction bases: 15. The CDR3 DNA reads TGCGCCAGCAGCTTGGGATTTGGGCTAGCGGGATCTGAGAATACGCAGTATTTT. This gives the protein CASSLGFGLAGSENTQYF. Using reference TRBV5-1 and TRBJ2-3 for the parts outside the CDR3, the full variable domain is KAGVTQTPRYLIKTRGQQVTLSCSPISGHRSVSWYQQTPGQGLQFLFEYFSETQRNKGNFPGRFSGRQFSNSRSEMNVSTLELGDSALYLCASSLGFGLAGSENTQYFGPGTRLTVL.

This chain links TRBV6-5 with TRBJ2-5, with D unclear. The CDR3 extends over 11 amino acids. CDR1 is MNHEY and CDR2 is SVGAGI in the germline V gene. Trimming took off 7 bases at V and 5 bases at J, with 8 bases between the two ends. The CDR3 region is CASIGAETQYF. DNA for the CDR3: TGTGCCAGCATTGGTGCGGAGACCCAGTACTTC.

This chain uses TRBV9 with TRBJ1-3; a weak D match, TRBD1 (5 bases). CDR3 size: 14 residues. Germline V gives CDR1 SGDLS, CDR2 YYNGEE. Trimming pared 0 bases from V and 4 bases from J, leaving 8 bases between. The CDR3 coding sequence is TGTGCCAGCAGCGTAGGTCAGGGCGGAAACACCATATATTTT. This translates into CASSVGQGGNTIYF.

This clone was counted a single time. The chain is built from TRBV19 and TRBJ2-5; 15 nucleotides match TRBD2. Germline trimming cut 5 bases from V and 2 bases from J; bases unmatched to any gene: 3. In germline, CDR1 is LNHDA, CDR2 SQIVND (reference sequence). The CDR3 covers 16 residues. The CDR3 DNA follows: TGTGCCAGTAGTGCCGGACTAGCGGGGGGGCAAGAGACCCAGTACTTC. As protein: CASSAGLAGGQETQYF.

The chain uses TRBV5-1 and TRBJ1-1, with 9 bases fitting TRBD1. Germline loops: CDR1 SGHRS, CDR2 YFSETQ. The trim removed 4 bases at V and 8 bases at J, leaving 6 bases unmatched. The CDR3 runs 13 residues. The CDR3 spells CASSEPGQGEAFF. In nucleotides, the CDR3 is TGCGCCAGCAGCGAACCGGGACAGGGCGAAGCTTTCTTT.

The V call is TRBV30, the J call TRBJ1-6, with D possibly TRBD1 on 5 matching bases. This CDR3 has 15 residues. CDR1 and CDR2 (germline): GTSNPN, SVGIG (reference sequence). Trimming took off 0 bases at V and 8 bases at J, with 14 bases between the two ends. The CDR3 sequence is CAWSVLDISYSPLHF. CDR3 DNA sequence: TGTGCCTGGAGTGTCCTGGACATTAGCTATTCACCCCTCCACTTT.

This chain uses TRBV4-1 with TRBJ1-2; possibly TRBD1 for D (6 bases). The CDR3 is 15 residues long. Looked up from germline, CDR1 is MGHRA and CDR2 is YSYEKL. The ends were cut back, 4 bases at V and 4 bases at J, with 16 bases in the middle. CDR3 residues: CASSPTRGASYGYTF. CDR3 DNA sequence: TGCGCCAGCAGCCCAACCAGGGGAGCGAGCTATGGCTACACCTTC.

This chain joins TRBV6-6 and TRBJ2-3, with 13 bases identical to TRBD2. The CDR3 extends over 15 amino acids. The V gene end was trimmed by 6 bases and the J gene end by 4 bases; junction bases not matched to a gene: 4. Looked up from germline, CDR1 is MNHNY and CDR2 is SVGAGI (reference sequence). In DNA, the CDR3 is TGTGCCAGCAGAACTAGCGGGGGGGCCGCAGATACGCAGTATTTT. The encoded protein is CASRTSGGAADTQYF.